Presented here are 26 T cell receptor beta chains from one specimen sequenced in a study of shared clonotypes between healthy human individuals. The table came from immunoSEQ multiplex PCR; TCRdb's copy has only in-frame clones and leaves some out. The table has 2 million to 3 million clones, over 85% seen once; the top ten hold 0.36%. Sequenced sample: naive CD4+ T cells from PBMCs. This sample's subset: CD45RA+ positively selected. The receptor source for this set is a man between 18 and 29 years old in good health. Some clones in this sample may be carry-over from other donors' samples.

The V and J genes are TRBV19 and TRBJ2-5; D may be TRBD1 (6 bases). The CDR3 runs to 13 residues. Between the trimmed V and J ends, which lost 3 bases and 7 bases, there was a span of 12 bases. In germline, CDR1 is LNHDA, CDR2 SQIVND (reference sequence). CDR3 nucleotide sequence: TGTGCCAGTAGTATGGAAGGGGGATTGACCCAGTACTTC. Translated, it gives CASSMEGGLTQYF.

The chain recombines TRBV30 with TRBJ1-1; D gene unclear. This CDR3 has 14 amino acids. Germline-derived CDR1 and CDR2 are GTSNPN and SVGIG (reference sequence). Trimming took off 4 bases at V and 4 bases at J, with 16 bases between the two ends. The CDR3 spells CAWTPAPSGTEAFF. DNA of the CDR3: TGTGCCTGGACCCCAGCCCCATCGGGCACTGAAGCTTTCTTT.

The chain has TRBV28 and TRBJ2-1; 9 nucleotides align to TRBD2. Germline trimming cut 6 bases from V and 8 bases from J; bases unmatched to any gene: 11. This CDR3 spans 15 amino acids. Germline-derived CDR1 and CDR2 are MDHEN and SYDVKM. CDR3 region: CASRMGLAGFYEQFF. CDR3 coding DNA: TGTGCCAGCAGAATGGGGCTAGCGGGATTCTATGAGCAGTTCTTC. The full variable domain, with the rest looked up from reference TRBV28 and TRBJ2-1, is DVKVTQSSRYLVKRTGEKVFLECVQDMDHENMFWYRQDPGLGLRLIYFSYDVKMKEKGDIPEGYSVSREKKERFSLILESASTNQTSMYLCASRMGLAGFYEQFFGPGTRLTVL.

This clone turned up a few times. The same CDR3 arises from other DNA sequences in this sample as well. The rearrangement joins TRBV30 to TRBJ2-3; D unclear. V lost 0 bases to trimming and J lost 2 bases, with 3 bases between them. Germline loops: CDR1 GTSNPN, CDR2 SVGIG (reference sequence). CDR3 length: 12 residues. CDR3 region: CAWSVSTDTQYF. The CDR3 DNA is TGTGCCTGGAGTGTATCCACAGATACGCAGTATTTT.

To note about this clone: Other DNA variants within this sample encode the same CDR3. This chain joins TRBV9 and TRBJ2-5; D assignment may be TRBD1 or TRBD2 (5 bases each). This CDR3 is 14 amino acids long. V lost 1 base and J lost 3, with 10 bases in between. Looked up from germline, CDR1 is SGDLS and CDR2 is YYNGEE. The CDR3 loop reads CASSVTGTEETQYF. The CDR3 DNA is TGTGCCAGCAGCGTAACCGGGACCGAAGAGACCCAGTACTTC.

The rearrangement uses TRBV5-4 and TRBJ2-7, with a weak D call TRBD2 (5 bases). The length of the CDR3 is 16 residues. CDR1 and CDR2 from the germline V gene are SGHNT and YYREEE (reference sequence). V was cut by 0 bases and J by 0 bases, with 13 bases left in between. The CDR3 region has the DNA TGTGCCAGCAGCTTGGGAGGGCCAGGTACCTCCTACGAGCAGTACTTC. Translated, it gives CASSLGGPGTSYEQYF.

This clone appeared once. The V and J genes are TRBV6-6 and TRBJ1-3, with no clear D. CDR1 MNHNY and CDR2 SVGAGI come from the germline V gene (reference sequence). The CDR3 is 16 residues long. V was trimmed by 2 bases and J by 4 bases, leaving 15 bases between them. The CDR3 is CASSYPDVLRGNTIYF. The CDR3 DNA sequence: TGTGCCAGCAGTTACCCCGACGTACTAAGGGGAAACACCATATATTTT.

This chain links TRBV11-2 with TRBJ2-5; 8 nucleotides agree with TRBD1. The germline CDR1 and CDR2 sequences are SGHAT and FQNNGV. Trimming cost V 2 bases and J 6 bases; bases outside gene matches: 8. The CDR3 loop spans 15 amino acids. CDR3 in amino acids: CASSLPDRVGKTQYF. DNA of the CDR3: TGTGCCAGCAGCTTACCGGACAGGGTCGGTAAGACCCAGTACTTC.

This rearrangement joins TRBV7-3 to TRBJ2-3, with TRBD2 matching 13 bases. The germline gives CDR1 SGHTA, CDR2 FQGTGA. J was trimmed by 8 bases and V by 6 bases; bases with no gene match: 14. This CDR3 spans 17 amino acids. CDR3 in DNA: TGTGCCAGCAGTCCCACCGCGGGACTAGCGGGACTGGGTACGCAGTATTTT. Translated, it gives CASSPTAGLAGLGTQYF.

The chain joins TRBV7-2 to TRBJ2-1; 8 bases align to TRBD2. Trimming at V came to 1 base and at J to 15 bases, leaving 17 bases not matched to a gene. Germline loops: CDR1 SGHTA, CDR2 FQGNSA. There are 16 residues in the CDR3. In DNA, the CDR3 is TGTGCCAGCAGCTTAGGGTCTAGCGGGCCCCTCGGACGTTGGTTCTTC. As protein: CASSLGSSGPLGRWFF.

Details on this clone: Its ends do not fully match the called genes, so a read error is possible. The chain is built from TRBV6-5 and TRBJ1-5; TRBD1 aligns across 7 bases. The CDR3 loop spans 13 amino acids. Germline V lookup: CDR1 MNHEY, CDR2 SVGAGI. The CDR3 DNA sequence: TGTGCCAGCAGTTACCTGGGACAGCCCTTGCTCAATTTT. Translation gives CASSYLGQPLLNF.

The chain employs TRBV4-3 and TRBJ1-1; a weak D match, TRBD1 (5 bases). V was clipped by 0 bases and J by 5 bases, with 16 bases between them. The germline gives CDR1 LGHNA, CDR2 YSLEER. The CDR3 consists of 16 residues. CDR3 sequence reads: CASSQENRQGGTEAFF. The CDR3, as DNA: TGCGCCAGCAGCCAAGAGAATCGCCAGGGAGGTACTGAAGCTTTCTTT.

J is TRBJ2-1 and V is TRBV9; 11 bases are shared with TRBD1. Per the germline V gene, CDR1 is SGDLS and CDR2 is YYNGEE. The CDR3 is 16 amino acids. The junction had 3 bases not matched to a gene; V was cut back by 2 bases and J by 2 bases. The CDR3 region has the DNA TGTGCCAGCAGCGTGCGGACAGGGGGCGCCTACAATGAGCAGTTCTTC. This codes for CASSVRTGGAYNEQFF.

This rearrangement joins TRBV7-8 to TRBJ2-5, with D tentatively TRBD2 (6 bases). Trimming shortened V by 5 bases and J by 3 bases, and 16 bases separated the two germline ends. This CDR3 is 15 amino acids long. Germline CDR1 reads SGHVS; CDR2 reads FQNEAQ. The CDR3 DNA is TGTGCCAGCAGCCGAGGCGGGGCCTCGGAAGAGACCCAGTACTTC. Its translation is CASSRGGASEETQYF.

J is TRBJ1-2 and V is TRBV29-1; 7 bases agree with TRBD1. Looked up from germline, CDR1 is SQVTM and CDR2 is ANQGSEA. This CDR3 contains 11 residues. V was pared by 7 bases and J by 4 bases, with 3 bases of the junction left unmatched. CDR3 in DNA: TGCAGCGGTGAGGGGGCCTATGGCTACACCTTC. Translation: CSGEGAYGYTF. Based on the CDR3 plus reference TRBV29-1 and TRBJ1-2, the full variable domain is SAVISQKPSRDICQRGTSLTIQCQVDSQVTMMFWYRQQPGQSLTLIATANQGSEATYESGFVIDKFPISRPNLTFSTLTVSNMSPEDSSIYLCSGEGAYGYTFGSGTRLTVV.

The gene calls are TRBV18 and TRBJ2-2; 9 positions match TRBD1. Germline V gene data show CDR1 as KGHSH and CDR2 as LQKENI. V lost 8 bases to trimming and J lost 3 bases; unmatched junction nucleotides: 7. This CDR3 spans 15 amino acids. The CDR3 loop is CASAFRTGDTGELFF. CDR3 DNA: TGTGCCAGCGCCTTCCGGACAGGGGACACCGGGGAGCTGTTTTTT. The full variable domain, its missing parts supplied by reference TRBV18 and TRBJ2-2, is NAGVMQNPRHLVRRRGQEARLRCSPMKGHSHVYWYRQLPEEGLKFMVYLQKENIIDESGMPKERFSAEFPKEGPSILRIQQVVRGDSAAYFCASAFRTGDTGELFFGEGSRLTVL.

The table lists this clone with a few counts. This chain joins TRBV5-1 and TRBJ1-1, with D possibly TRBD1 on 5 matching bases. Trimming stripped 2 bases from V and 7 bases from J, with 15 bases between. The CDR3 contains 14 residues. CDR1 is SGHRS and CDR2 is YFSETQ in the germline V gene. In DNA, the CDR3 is TGCGCCAGCAGCTTCCGTGTCCGGGGCTTTGAAGCTTTCTTT. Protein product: CASSFRVRGFEAFF. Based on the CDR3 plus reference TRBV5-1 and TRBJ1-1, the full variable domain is KAGVTQTPRYLIKTRGQQVTLSCSPISGHRSVSWYQQTPGQGLQFLFEYFSETQRNKGNFPGRFSGRQFSNSRSEMNVSTLELGDSALYLCASSFRVRGFEAFFGQGTRLTVV.

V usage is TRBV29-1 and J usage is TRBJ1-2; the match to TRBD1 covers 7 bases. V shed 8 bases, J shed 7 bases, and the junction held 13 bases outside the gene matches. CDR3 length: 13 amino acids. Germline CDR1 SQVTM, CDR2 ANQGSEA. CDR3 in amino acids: CSPWTGGGPGYTF. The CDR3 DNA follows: TGCAGCCCGTGGACGGGAGGGGGCCCTGGCTACACCTTC.

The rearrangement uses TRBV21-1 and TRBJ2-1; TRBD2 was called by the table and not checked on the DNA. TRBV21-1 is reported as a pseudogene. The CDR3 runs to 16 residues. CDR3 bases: TGTGCCAGCAGCAAAGAAGGGACTAGCGCCTACAATGAGCAGTTCTTC. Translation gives CASSKEGTSAYNEQFF.

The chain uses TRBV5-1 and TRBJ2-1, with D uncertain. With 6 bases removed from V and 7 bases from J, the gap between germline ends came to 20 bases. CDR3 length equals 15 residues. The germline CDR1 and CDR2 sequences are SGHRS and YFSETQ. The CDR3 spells CASIPGMQGINEQFF. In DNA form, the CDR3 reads TGCGCCAGCATCCCTGGCATGCAAGGGATAAATGAGCAGTTCTTC.

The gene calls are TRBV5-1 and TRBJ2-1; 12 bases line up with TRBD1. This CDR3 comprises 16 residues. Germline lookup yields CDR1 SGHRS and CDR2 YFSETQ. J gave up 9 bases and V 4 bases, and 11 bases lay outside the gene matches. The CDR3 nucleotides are TGCGCCAGCAGCACTAACTCGGGACAGGGGGCGGGTGAGCAGTTCTTC. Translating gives CASSTNSGQGAGEQFF.

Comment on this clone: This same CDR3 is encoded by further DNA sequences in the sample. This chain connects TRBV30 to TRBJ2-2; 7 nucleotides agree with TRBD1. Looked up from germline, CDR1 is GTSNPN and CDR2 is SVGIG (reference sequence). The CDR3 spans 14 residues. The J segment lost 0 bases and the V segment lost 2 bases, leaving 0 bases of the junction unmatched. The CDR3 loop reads CAWSTGANTGELFF. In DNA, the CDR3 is TGTGCCTGGAGTACAGGGGCGAACACCGGGGAGCTGTTTTTT.

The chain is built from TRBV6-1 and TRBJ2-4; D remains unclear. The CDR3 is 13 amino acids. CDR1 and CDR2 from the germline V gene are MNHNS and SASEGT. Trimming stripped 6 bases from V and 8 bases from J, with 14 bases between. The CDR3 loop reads CASRWKARDIQYF. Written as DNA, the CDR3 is TGTGCCAGCAGGTGGAAAGCTCGGGACATTCAGTACTTC.

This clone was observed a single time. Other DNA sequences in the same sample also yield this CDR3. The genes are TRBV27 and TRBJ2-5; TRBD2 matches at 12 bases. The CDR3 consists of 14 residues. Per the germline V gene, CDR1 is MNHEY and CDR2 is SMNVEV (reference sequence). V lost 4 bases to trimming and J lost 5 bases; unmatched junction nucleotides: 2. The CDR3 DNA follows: TGTGCCAGCAGTTCCCTAGCGGGAGGGGAGACCCAGTACTTC. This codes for CASSSLAGGETQYF.

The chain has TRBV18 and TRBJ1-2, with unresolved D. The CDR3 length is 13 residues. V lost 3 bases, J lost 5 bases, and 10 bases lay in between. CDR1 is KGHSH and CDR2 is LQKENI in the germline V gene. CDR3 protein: CASSPDYNYGYTF. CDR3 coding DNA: TGTGCCAGCTCACCGGACTACAATTATGGCTACACCTTC. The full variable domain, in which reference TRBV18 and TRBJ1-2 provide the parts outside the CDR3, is NAGVMQNPRHLVRRRGQEARLRCSPMKGHSHVYWYRQLPEEGLKFMVYLQKENIIDESGMPKERFSAEFPKEGPSILRIQQVVRGDSAAYFCASSPDYNYGYTFGSGTRLTVV.

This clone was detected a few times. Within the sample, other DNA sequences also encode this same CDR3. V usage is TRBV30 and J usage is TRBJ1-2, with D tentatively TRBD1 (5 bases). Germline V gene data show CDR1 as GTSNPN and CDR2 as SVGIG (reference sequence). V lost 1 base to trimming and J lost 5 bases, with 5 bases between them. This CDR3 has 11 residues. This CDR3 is CAWSGGYGYTF. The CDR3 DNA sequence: TGTGCCTGGAGTGGGGGGTATGGCTACACCTTC.